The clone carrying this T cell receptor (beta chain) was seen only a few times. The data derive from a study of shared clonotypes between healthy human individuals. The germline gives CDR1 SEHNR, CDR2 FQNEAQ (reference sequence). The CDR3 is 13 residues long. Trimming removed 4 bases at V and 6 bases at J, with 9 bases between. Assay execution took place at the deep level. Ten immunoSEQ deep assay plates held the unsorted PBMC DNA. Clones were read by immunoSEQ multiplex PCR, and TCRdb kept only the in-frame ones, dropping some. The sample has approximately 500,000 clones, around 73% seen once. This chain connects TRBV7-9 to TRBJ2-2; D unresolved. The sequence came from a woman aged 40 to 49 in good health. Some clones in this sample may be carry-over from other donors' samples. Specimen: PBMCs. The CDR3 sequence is CASSSLRAGELFF. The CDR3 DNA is TGTGCCAGCAGCTCTCTAAGGGCCGGGGAGCTGTTTTTT.